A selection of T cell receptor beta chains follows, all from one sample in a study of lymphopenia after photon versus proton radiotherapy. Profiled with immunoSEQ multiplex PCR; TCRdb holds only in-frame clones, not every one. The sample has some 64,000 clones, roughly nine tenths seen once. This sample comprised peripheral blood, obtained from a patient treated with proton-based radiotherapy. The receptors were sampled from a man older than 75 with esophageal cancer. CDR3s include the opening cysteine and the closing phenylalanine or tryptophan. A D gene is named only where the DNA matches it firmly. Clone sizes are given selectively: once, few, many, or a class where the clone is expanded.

cdr3_aa: CASSPGQGRSSNTGELFF
cdr3_nt: TGTGCCAGCAGCCCAGGACAGGGGCGAAGTTCGAACACCGGGGAGCTGTTTTTT
clone_size: NA
j_call: TRBJ2-2
v_call: TRBV7-8
d_call: TRBD1

cdr3_aa: CASSQLFSGESSYNSPLHF
cdr3_nt: TGCGCCAGCAGCCAACTTTTTTCAGGGGAATCCTCCTATAATTCACCCCTCCACTTT
clone_size: NA
j_call: TRBJ1-6
v_call: TRBV4-3
d_call: NA

cdr3_aa: CASSPLSGTYGYTF
cdr3_nt: TGTGCCAGCAGCCCCCTCTCAGGGACGTATGGCTACACCTTC
clone_size: NA
j_call: TRBJ1-2
v_call: TRBV7-6
d_call: NA

cdr3_aa: CASRQGPNTEAFF
cdr3_nt: TGTGCCAGCAGACAGGGGCCTAACACTGAAGCTTTCTTT
clone_size: NA
j_call: TRBJ1-1
v_call: TRBV2
d_call: TRBD1

cdr3_aa: CASSQDLLSGNTIYF
cdr3_nt: TGCGCCAGCAGCCAAGATCTCTTATCTGGAAACACCATATATTTT
clone_size: many
j_call: TRBJ1-3
v_call: TRBV4-3
d_call: NA

cdr3_aa: CASSPPEGSEQYF
cdr3_nt: TGTGCCAGCTCACCACCGGAAGGAAGCGAGCAGTACTTC
clone_size: once
j_call: TRBJ2-7
v_call: TRBV18
d_call: NA

cdr3_aa: CASSRTGDSNEKLFF
cdr3_nt: TGTGCCAGCAGCCGGACAGGGGATTCCAATGAAAAACTGTTTTTT
clone_size: NA
j_call: TRBJ1-4
v_call: TRBV7-6
d_call: TRBD1

cdr3_aa: CASSEQVQTDTQYF
cdr3_nt: TGTGCCAGCAGTGAACAAGTCCAGACAGATACGCAGTATTTT
clone_size: NA
j_call: TRBJ2-3
v_call: TRBV6-1
d_call: NA

cdr3_aa: CASSPRGGANYEQYF
cdr3_nt: TGCGCCAGCAGCCCCCGGGGAGGGGCAAACTACGAGCAGTACTTC
clone_size: NA
j_call: TRBJ2-7
v_call: TRBV4-1
d_call: TRBD2

cdr3_aa: CASSRTKDEQFF
cdr3_nt: TGTGCCAGCAGCCGTACTAAGGATGAGCAGTTCTTC
clone_size: once
j_call: TRBJ2-1
v_call: TRBV7-9
d_call: NA

cdr3_aa: CSVVPRASYEQYF
cdr3_nt: TGCAGCGTCGTACCAAGGGCATCCTACGAGCAGTACTTC
clone_size: few
j_call: TRBJ2-7
v_call: TRBV29-1
d_call: NA

cdr3_aa: CASSETGFPEAFF
cdr3_nt: TGTGCCAGCAGTGAGACAGGGTTTCCTGAAGCTTTCTTT
clone_size: NA
j_call: TRBJ1-1
v_call: TRBV6-6
d_call: TRBD1

cdr3_aa: CANSPYSHNYGYTF
cdr3_nt: TGTGCCAACTCGCCCTATAGCCATAACTATGGCTACACCTTC
clone_size: NA
j_call: TRBJ1-2
v_call: TRBV27
d_call: NA

cdr3_aa: CASTRQVGAGAANNEQFF
cdr3_nt: TGTGCCAGCACCAGACAGGTAGGGGCGGGAGCCGCTAACAATGAGCAGTTCTTC
clone_size: NA
j_call: TRBJ2-1
v_call: TRBV11-2
d_call: NA

cdr3_aa: CASSQGGARDRVNEQFF
cdr3_nt: TGTGCCAGCAGCCAGGGAGGGGCCCGAGATAGGGTCAATGAGCAGTTCTTC
clone_size: NA
j_call: TRBJ2-1
v_call: TRBV14
d_call: TRBD2

cdr3_aa: CASSLEATSYEQYF
cdr3_nt: TGTGCCAGCAGCTTGGAGGCCACTTCCTACGAGCAGTACTTC
clone_size: few
j_call: TRBJ2-7
v_call: TRBV5-4
d_call: NA

cdr3_aa: CASRQTGWETQYF
cdr3_nt: TGCGCCAGCAGACAAACAGGGTGGGAGACCCAGTACTTC
clone_size: NA
j_call: TRBJ2-5
v_call: TRBV5-1
d_call: NA

cdr3_aa: CASSQRTLGETQYF
cdr3_nt: TGCGCCAGCAGCCAGCGGACTCTTGGAGAGACCCAGTACTTC
clone_size: NA
j_call: TRBJ2-5
v_call: TRBV4-1
d_call: NA